This TCR beta chain was recovered during a study of blood T cell repertoires in COVID-19. Study background: Samples of COVID-19 (acute and convalescent) were obtained from the United States, Italy and Spain. Sources were T cells, B-cell-depleted T cells, or PBMCs; the material itself was cDNA or gDNA.

Germline assignment: CDR1 LNHDA and CDR2 SQIVND (reference sequence). The CDR3 consists of 15 residues. The J segment lost 4 bases and the V segment lost 1 base, leaving 4 bases of the junction unmatched. The authors' processing: Amplification of reference gene primers provided the estimated nucleated cell counts. The data were produced by immunoSEQ multiplex PCR, yet TCRdb's version contains in-frame clones alone and is incomplete. V and J calls and clone size come straight from that table; D and trimming were deduced from the DNA. The repertoire has approximately 230,000 clones, around 84% of them found once; the top ten carry about 20%.

Sequenced input: peripheral blood. This receptor was obtained from a man aged 30 to 45 with active or convalescent COVID-19. The chain joins TRBV19 to TRBJ2-3; 8 bases map to TRBD2. CDR3 sequence reads: CASSIAGGGPDTQYF. The CDR3 region has the DNA TGTGCCAGTAGTATAGCGGGAGGGGGGCCAGATACGCAGTATTTT. The complete variable domain, with remaining parts taken from reference TRBV19 and TRBJ2-3, reads DGGITQSPKYLFRKEGQNVTLSCEQNLNHDAMYWYRQDPGQGLRLIYYSQIVNDFQKGDIAEGYSVSREKKESFPLTVTSAQKNPTAFYLCASSIAGGGPDTQYFGPGTRLTVL.